The 27 T cell receptor beta chains below come from one sample, sequenced in a study of identical twins. TCRdb redid the calling of the 5' RACE reads with MiXCR, one entry per CDR3 protein. The repertoire holds approximately 890,000 distinct CDR3 sequences, with about 12% as singletons. This same sample was also part of a study on yellow fever vaccine responses in identical twins.

The source material was PBMCs. The receptors shown here come from a woman between 18 and 29 years old in good health.

Only a few counts were recorded for this clonotype. The DNA for the CDR3 is TGCGCCAGCTGGACAGGGGGCATCGGGGAGCTGTTTTTT. Amino acid sequence: CASWTGGIGELFF. The chain couples TRBV5-1 to TRBJ2-2, with 11 bases lining up with TRBD1. With 7 bases clipped from V and 7 bases from J, the junction kept 3 bases outside the gene matches. Looked up from germline, CDR1 is SGHRS and CDR2 is YFSETQ. This CDR3 is built from 13 residues.

The genes are TRBV21-1 and TRBJ2-7; TRBD1, the table's D call, was not compared with the DNA. TRBV21-1 is a pseudogene locus. The CDR3 covers 18 residues. For the CDR3, the DNA is TGTGCCAGCAGCAAAATCGGGACAGAGCCCCGGGGCGGATACGAGCAGTACGTC. Translating gives CASSKIGTEPRGGYEQYV.

This clonotype has just a few counts. J is TRBJ1-5 and V is TRBV18; D gene ambiguous. CDR1 is KGHSH, CDR2 LQKENI, per germline. V was pared by 3 bases and J by 1 base, with 10 bases between. The CDR3 spans 15 residues. In DNA, the CDR3 is TGTGCCAGCTCACCTGGTGTGGGAAGCAATCAGCCCCAGCATTTT. Its protein product is CASSPGVGSNQPQHF.

J is TRBJ1-2 and V is TRBV12-3 or TRBV12-4; D is possibly TRBD1 (6 bases). The CDR3 length is 14 residues. V dropped 6 bases and J dropped 6 bases, with 17 bases sitting between them. The chain's CDR3 is CASSRQALMDGYTF. The CDR3 nucleotides are TGTGCCAGCAGCCGACAGGCCCTCATGGATGGCTACACCTTC.

The rearrangement links TRBV2 to TRBJ2-7; D is unresolved. This CDR3 has 12 residues. CDR1 is SNHLY and CDR2 is FYNNEI in the germline V gene. Trimming removed 11 bases at V and 2 bases at J, with 13 bases between. The CDR3 is CACLGTTYEQYF. The CDR3 coding sequence is TGTGCCTGCCTGGGCACCACCTACGAGCAGTACTTC.

The chain links TRBV27 to TRBJ1-5, with a weak D call TRBD1 (6 bases). V was clipped by 2 bases and J by 6 bases, with 11 bases between them. The CDR3 has 14 amino acids. Germline V lookup: CDR1 MNHEY, CDR2 SMNVEV (reference sequence). This CDR3 is CASSLRGAGQPQHF. The CDR3 DNA reads TGTGCCAGCAGTTTACGGGGGGCAGGTCAGCCCCAGCATTTT.

This clonotype was seen at least ten times. This chain uses TRBV20-1 with TRBJ1-2; D perhaps matches TRBD1 (6 bases). Looked up from germline, CDR1 is DFQATT and CDR2 is SNEGSKA (reference sequence). The CDR3 covers 13 residues. Trimming cost V 7 bases and J 2 bases, with 14 bases left between them. CDR3 DNA sequence: TGCAGTGTGGTCGGTCAGGGGAACTATGGCTACACCTTC. This codes for CSVVGQGNYGYTF.

J is TRBJ2-5 and V is TRBV6-5, with TRBD1 identical over 7 bases. In germline, CDR1 is MNHEY, CDR2 SVGAGI. The CDR3 spans 14 residues. J was trimmed by 4 bases and V by 3 bases; bases with no gene match: 5. CDR3 loop: CASSYEQGRETQYF. Here the CDR3 DNA reads TGTGCCAGCAGTTATGAACAGGGGCGAGAGACCCAGTACTTC.

This clonotype appeared many times. V usage is TRBV5-1 and J usage is TRBJ2-3; D might be TRBD1 or TRBD2, each matching 5 bases. The CDR3 covers 18 residues. Trimming shortened V by 3 bases and J by 0 bases, and 20 bases separated the two germline ends. Germline V CDR1 and CDR2: SGHRS, YFSETQ. The CDR3 protein is CASSSRDAQVPSTDTQYF. The CDR3 nucleotides are TGCGCCAGCAGCTCTAGGGACGCACAAGTCCCTAGCACAGATACGCAGTATTTT.

V is TRBV10-1 and J is TRBJ1-6; D might be TRBD1 (5 bases). The CDR3 has 15 residues. The germline V gene encodes CDR1 WNHNN and CDR2 SYGVQD (reference sequence). V lost 0 bases and J lost 8, with 11 bases in between. CDR3 sequence (DNA): TGCGCCAGCAGTGAGTCGGCAGGGTGGGATTCACCCCTCCACTTT. This sequence encodes CASSESAGWDSPLHF.

This clonotype was seen many times. The chain is built from TRBV27 and TRBJ2-4; tentatively, D is TRBD1 (5 bases). CDR3 length: 13 amino acids. Deletions cut 3 bases from V and 5 bases from J, with 8 bases between. Germline V lookup: CDR1 MNHEY, CDR2 SMNVEV (reference sequence). The DNA for the CDR3 is TGTGCCAGCAGTTTTACAGGCGAAAACATTCAGTACTTC. This codes for CASSFTGENIQYF.

This clonotype was recorded at least ten times. J is TRBJ1-5 and V is TRBV10-3, with D possibly TRBD1 on 5 matching bases. With 3 bases removed from V and 0 bases from J, the gap between germline ends came to 9 bases. The CDR3 covers 15 residues. Germline values: CDR1 ENHRY, CDR2 SYGVKD. The DNA of the CDR3 is TGTGCCATCAGTGACAGGGAGAATAGCAATCAGCCCCAGCATTTT. Translated, it gives CAISDRENSNQPQHF.

The rearrangement links TRBV7-8 to TRBJ1-5, with a weak D call TRBD1 (5 bases). Germline V CDR1 and CDR2: SGHVS, FQNEAQ. Trimming removed 3 bases at V and 0 bases at J, with 9 bases between. This CDR3 region has 15 residues. CDR3 in amino acids: CASSFHRSSNQPQHF. CDR3 nucleotides: TGTGCCAGCAGCTTCCACAGGAGTAGCAATCAGCCCCAGCATTTT.

This sequence joins TRBV28 and TRBJ2-4; D perhaps matches TRBD1 (5 bases). This CDR3 is built from 14 residues. Germline V gene sequence: CDR1 MDHEN, CDR2 SYDVKM. The ends were cut back, 2 bases at V and 6 bases at J, with 11 bases in the middle. The CDR3 region is CASSLPGHPNIQYF. CDR3 DNA sequence: TGTGCCAGCAGTTTACCTGGACATCCAAACATTCAGTACTTC.

The rearrangement uses TRBV4-1 and TRBJ2-1, with D possibly called TRBD1 or TRBD2 (5 bases each). CDR1 is MGHRA and CDR2 is YSYEKL in the germline V gene. This CDR3 spans 14 amino acids. V gave up 1 base and J gave up 8 bases, with 12 bases separating them. The CDR3 DNA follows: TGCGCCAGCAGCCAAGGAGGGGTCATCGATGAGCAGTTCTTC. Its protein product is CASSQGGVIDEQFF.

This clonotype has only a few counts. A read error may be the cause here, since a much bigger clone is one base away. The J gene is TRBJ2-4, the V gene TRBV7-8; D call uncertain. Germline-derived CDR1 and CDR2 are SGHVS and FQNEAQ. The CDR3 totals 16 residues. The CDR3 reads CANSLLVGRSKNIQYF. The CDR3 nucleotides are TGTGCCAACAGCTTATTGGTCGGCCGAAGCAAAAACATTCAGTACTTC. Full variable domain (outside the CDR3, taken from reference TRBV7-8 and TRBJ2-4): GAGVSQSPRYKVAKRGQDVALRCDPISGHVSLFWYQQALGQGPEFLTYFQNEAQLDKSGLPSDRFFAERPEGSVSTLKIQRTQQEDSAVYLCANSLLVGRSKNIQYFGAGTRLSVL.

V usage is TRBV6-4 and J usage is TRBJ2-1, with a tentative D call TRBD2 (6 bases). CDR1 and CDR2 from the germline V gene are MRHNA and SNTAGT. The CDR3 runs 14 residues. Between the trimmed V and J ends, which lost 4 bases and 2 bases, there was a span of 9 bases. In DNA form, the CDR3 reads TGTGCCAGCAGTGCCGGGACTCCCTACAATGAGCAGTTCTTC. Its protein product is CASSAGTPYNEQFF.

The chain links TRBV5-6 to TRBJ2-7; perhaps TRBD1 as D (5 bases). V gave up 4 bases and J gave up 4 bases, with 15 bases separating them. Germline values: CDR1 SGHDT, CDR2 YYEEEE. The CDR3 sequence is 14 residues long. CDR3 amino acids: CASSPGHTYYEQYF. In DNA, the CDR3 is TGTGCCAGCAGCCCCGGACACACCTATTACGAGCAGTACTTC.

This chain uses TRBV12-3 or TRBV12-4 with TRBJ2-1, with 7 bases lining up with TRBD2. There are 15 residues in the CDR3. V lost 6 bases to trimming and J lost 16 bases; unmatched junction nucleotides: 21. The DNA of the CDR3 is TGTGCCAGCAGCGAAACCCAGCTACTAGCGCACAAACCATTCTTC. It codes for CASSETQLLAHKPFF.

This clonotype was seen more than once but under ten times. This chain links TRBV7-9 with TRBJ2-5; D is undetermined. Germline CDR1 reads SEHNR; CDR2 reads FQNEAQ (reference sequence). The CDR3 runs to 14 residues. V dropped 8 bases and J dropped 1 base, with 14 bases sitting between them. The CDR3, as DNA: TGTGCCAGCGAAACCTCAGGCCCCCAAGAGACCCAGTACTTC. This sequence encodes CASETSGPQETQYF.

V gene TRBV11-2 combines with J gene TRBJ2-2; D is undetermined. The CDR3 length is 13 residues. CDR1 and CDR2 (germline): SGHAT, FQNNGV. Trimming cost V 5 bases and J 6 bases, with 10 bases left between them. The DNA of the CDR3 is TGTGCCAGCAGCCACGAACCCCCCGGGGAGCTGTTTTTT. Protein product: CASSHEPPGELFF.

This clonotype was found a few times. This sequence joins TRBV5-5 and TRBJ2-1; D is undetermined. Trimming pared 4 bases from V and 0 bases from J, leaving 17 bases between. The germline CDR1 and CDR2 sequences are SGHKS and YYEKEE (reference sequence). The CDR3 is 17 amino acids. CDR3 DNA sequence: TGTGCCAGCAGCACGGAGTCGGTTTCGATCTCCTACAATGAGCAGTTCTTC. Amino acids: CASSTESVSISYNEQFF. The full variable domain, completed using reference TRBV5-5 and TRBJ2-1, is DAGVTQSPTHLIKTRGQQVTLRCSPISGHKSVSWYQQVLGQGPQFIFQYYEKEERGRGNFPDRFSARQFPNYSSELNVNALLLGDSALYLCASSTESVSISYNEQFFGPGTRLTVL.

This chain links TRBV3-1 with TRBJ1-1; D call uncertain. Germline V CDR1 and CDR2: LGHDT, YNNKEL (reference sequence). V was shortened by 4 bases and J by 2 bases, with 11 bases between the two germline ends. CDR3 length: 14 residues. CDR3 bases: TGTGCCAGCAGCCCCCCCCAGACCAACACTGAAGCTTTCTTT. It yields the protein CASSPPQTNTEAFF.

This clonotype was counted a few times. This chain connects TRBV2 to TRBJ2-4; the D is unclear. CDR1 is SNHLY and CDR2 is FYNNEI in the germline V gene. V lost 4 bases and J lost 1, with 8 bases in between. CDR3 length: 14 amino acids. The CDR3 nucleotides are TGTGCCAGCAGTGTTCACACGGCCAAAAACATTCAGTACTTC. Protein product: CASSVHTAKNIQYF.

V gene TRBV2 combines with J gene TRBJ2-2; the D is unclear. The CDR3 consists of 12 residues. Germline lookup yields CDR1 SNHLY and CDR2 FYNNEI. V lost 0 bases, J lost 7 bases, and 3 bases lay in between. For the CDR3, the DNA is TGTGCCAGCAGTGAAGCGGTCGGGGAGCTGTTTTTT. Translating it yields CASSEAVGELFF.

This clonotype was seen only a few times. This rearrangement joins TRBV6-1 to TRBJ2-1; 8 positions agree with TRBD1. This CDR3 is built from 15 residues. V shed 6 bases, J shed 2 bases, and the junction held 6 bases outside the gene matches. Germline CDR1 reads MNHNS; CDR2 reads SASEGT. The CDR3 sequence is CASRRQGNAYNEQFF. Here the CDR3 DNA reads TGTGCCAGCAGGCGACAGGGGAACGCCTACAATGAGCAGTTCTTC.

This clonotype was found a few times. The chain recombines TRBV28 with TRBJ2-2; 7 bases fit TRBD2. J lost 0 bases, V lost 6 bases, and 4 bases had no gene match. CDR1 is MDHEN, CDR2 SYDVKM, per germline. The CDR3 totals 15 residues. The CDR3 nucleotides read TGTGCCAGCAGCAAGGGACTAACGAACACCGGGGAGCTGTTTTTT. Amino acid sequence: CASSKGLTNTGELFF.